These T cell receptor beta chains were read from a single sample in a study of graft-versus-host responses after intestinal transplantation. This table comes from immunoSEQ multiplex PCR, and its TCRdb copy is limited to in-frame clones, with some not included. The table includes 75,000 to 100,000 clones, 83% detected once. These receptors' targets are unknown. Source: unstimulated CD8+ T cells sorted from spleen or lymph node cells, taken before intestinal transplant. All receptors derive from a human donor who received an intestinal transplant. CDR3s include the opening cysteine and the closing phenylalanine or tryptophan. A D gene is named only where the DNA matches it firmly. Clone size is stated in some rows and not others, as once, few, many or a class when expanded.

size	D	J	V	CDR3	DNA
NA	NA	TRBJ2-1	TRBV11-2	CASSLDGSSYNEQFF	TGTGCCAGCAGCTTAGACGGTAGCTCCTACAATGAGCAGTTCTTC
NA	NA	TRBJ1-1	TRBV6-1	CASSPGTALNTEAFF	TGTGCCAGCAGTCCCGGGACGGCCTTGAACACTGAAGCTTTCTTT
once	NA	TRBJ2-3	TRBV10-3	CAISSGPWGYTDTQYF	TGTGCCATCAGCAGCGGGCCATGGGGATACACAGATACGCAGTATTTT
NA	NA	TRBJ1-5	TRBV27	CASRPGQSNQPQHF	TGTGCCAGCAGGCCGGGGCAAAGCAATCAGCCCCAGCATTTT
NA	NA	TRBJ1-5	TRBV19	CASSTRPGYNQPQHF	TGTGCCAGTAGTACAAGACCGGGGTACAATCAGCCCCAGCATTTT
NA	TRBD1	TRBJ2-5	TRBV27	CASSRKWGQVGETQYF	TGTGCCAGCAGCCGCAAGTGGGGACAGGTCGGGGAGACCCAGTACTTC
few	TRBD2	TRBJ2-2	TRBV9	CASSGRGSGGAPGELFF	TGTGCCAGCAGCGGCCGAGGGAGCGGGGGGGCGCCCGGGGAGCTGTTTTTT
NA	NA	TRBJ1-2	TRBV9	CASSEGLGSNYGYTF	TGTGCCAGCAGCGAGGGGTTAGGCAGCAACTATGGCTACACCTTC
NA	TRBD1	TRBJ2-7	TRBV5-1	CASKAGGAYEQYF	TGCGCCAGCAAGGCAGGGGGCGCCTACGAGCAGTACTTC
once	TRBD2	TRBJ2-1	TRBV4-2	CASSQVGASGGTYNEQFF	TGTGCCAGCAGCCAAGTTGGCGCTAGCGGGGGCACCTACAATGAGCAGTTCTTC
NA	NA	TRBJ1-3	TRBV30	CAWSGGVGNTIYF	TGTGCCTGGAGCGGGGGGGTCGGAAACACCATATATTTT
NA	NA	TRBJ1-5	TRBV27	CASRAYSNQPQHF	TGTGCCAGCAGGGCTTATAGCAATCAGCCCCAGCATTTT
NA	NA	TRBJ2-7	TRBV9	CASSVALEDSVHEQYF	TGTGCCAGCAGCGTGGCCTTAGAGGACAGTGTCCACGAGCAGTACTTC
NA	TRBD2	TRBJ2-7	TRBV28	CASSLAGGQNEQYF	TGTGCCAGCAGTCTAGCGGGAGGGCAGAACGAGCAGTACTTC
NA	NA	TRBJ2-3	TRBV6-5	CASSPRDWGDTQYF	TGTGCCAGCAGCCCAAGGGACTGGGGGGATACGCAGTATTTT
NA	NA	TRBJ1-5	TRBV27	CASSPGQINQPQHF	TGTGCCAGCAGCCCAGGACAGATCAATCAGCCCCAGCATTTT
few	TRBD2	TRBJ2-7	TRBV30	CAWRAGLGMGDEQYF	TGTGCCTGGAGGGCGGGACTAGGGATGGGAGACGAGCAGTACTTC
NA	TRBD2	TRBJ2-1	TRBV5-6	CASSLGVRTGRDEQFF	TGTGCCAGCAGCTTGGGTGTCAGGACGGGGAGGGATGAGCAGTTCTTC
NA	NA	TRBJ2-7	TRBV29-1	CSVERGSSYEQYF	TGCAGCGTTGAAAGGGGGAGCTCCTACGAGCAGTACTTC
NA	NA	TRBJ2-7	TRBV28	CASSLQDYEQYF	TGTGCCAGCAGTTTACAGGACTACGAGCAGTACTTC
NA	TRBD1	TRBJ2-2	TRBV25-1	CASTYKGGDRTNTGELFF	TGTGCCAGCACCTACAAAGGTGGGGACAGGACAAACACCGGGGAGCTGTTTTTT
once	NA	TRBJ2-5	TRBV5-1	CASSESSGALETQYF	TGCGCCAGCAGCGAATCCTCGGGGGCTTTGGAGACCCAGTACTTC
NA	NA	TRBJ2-7	TRBV28	CASRGPPLLGREAGPLSYEQYF	TGTGCCAGCAGGGGTCCTCCCCTGCTGGGAAGGGAGGCGGGCCCCCTCTCCTACGAGCAGTACTTC
NA	TRBD1	TRBJ2-5	TRBV6-6	CASSTLDRAQETQYF	TGTGCCAGCAGTACCCTTGACAGGGCCCAAGAGACCCAGTACTTC
NA	TRBD1	TRBJ1-2	TRBV20-1	CSASTGGGYTF	TGCAGTGCTAGTACAGGGGGAGGCTACACCTTC
NA	NA	TRBJ1-6	TRBV4-1	CASRLTPTGQSPLHF	TGCGCCAGCAGACTAACCCCGACAGGCCAATCACCCCTCCACTTT
NA	NA	TRBJ1-6	TRBV2	CASSDREESYNSPLHF	TGTGCCAGCAGTGACCGTGAGGAATCCTATAATTCACCCCTCCACTTT
NA	NA	TRBJ1-2	TRBV4-1	CASSQEGYGYTF	TGCGCCAGCAGCCAAGAGGGGTATGGCTACACCTTC
once	NA	TRBJ1-2	TRBV19	CASSIEGLNYGYTF	TGTGCCAGTAGTATCGAGGGATTGAACTATGGCTACACCTTC
NA	NA	TRBJ1-5	TRBV13	CASSLGRGQPQHF	TGTGCCAGCAGCTTAGGCCGGGGTCAGCCCCAGCATTTT
once	TRBD2	TRBJ2-7	TRBV27	CASSLIGTSGVYEQYF	TGTGCCAGCAGTTTGATTGGGACTAGCGGGGTATACGAGCAGTACTTC
NA	TRBD2	TRBJ2-3	TRBV6-5	CASSPAGITDTQYF	TGTGCCAGCAGCCCAGCGGGGATAACAGATACGCAGTATTTT
NA	NA	TRBJ2-7	TRBV15	CATSRSGTGFYEQYF	TGTGCCACCAGCAGATCCGGGACGGGTTTCTACGAGCAGTACTTC
NA	TRBD1	TRBJ1-3	TRBV10-2	CASGGTVGGNTIYF	TGCGCCAGCGGCGGGACAGTCGGAGGGAACACCATATATTTT
NA	TRBD1	TRBJ2-1	TRBV7-3	CASSLTTRQGYNEQFF	TGTGCCAGCAGCTTAACGACCCGACAGGGATACAATGAGCAGTTCTTC
NA	NA	TRBJ2-3	TRBV15	CATSRGDGARDTQYF	TGTGCCACCAGCAGAGGGGACGGAGCTCGAGATACGCAGTATTTT
once	NA	TRBJ2-1	TRBV27	CASSFSSDHEQFF	TGTGCCAGCAGTTTTTCTAGCGACCATGAGCAGTTCTTC
NA	NA	TRBJ1-2	TRBV27	CASSLSDGLDYGYTF	TGTGCCAGCAGTTTATCGGACGGGTTAGACTATGGCTACACCTTC
NA	NA	TRBJ2-7	TRBV29-1	CSVAPGSSYEQYF	TGCAGCGTTGCTCCTGGTAGCTCCTACGAGCAGTACTTC
NA	TRBD1	TRBJ1-1	TRBV5-5	CASSPFGTGITEAFF	TGTGCCAGCAGCCCGTTCGGGACAGGGATCACTGAAGCTTTCTTT
few	TRBD1	TRBJ1-3	TRBV5-1	CASSPGAGGPPSGNTIYF	TGCGCCAGCAGCCCTGGGGCAGGGGGGCCTCCCTCTGGAAACACCATATATTTT